Shown below are 31 T cell receptor beta chains from a single sample sequenced in a study of blood T cell repertoires in COVID-19. Here immunoSEQ multiplex PCR was the method, and the copy in TCRdb shows in-frame clones only, minus some. The sample contains some 180,000 clones, less than 85% of which appear only once. Sample: peripheral blood. These receptors were taken from a man aged 50 to 59 who had recovered from COVID-19.

The chain combines TRBV18 with TRBJ2-2; weak D call: TRBD2 (6 bases). Trimming left V 0 bases short and J 0 bases short, with 8 bases between. The CDR3 runs to 16 residues. CDR1 KGHSH and CDR2 LQKENI come from the germline V gene. The CDR3 is CASSPPGGTNTGELFF. CDR3 nucleotides: TGTGCCAGCTCACCACCCGGCGGGACGAACACCGGGGAGCTGTTTTTT.

Regarding this clone: This specimen includes other DNA sequences encoding the same CDR3. This chain connects TRBV7-9 to TRBJ2-7; D possibly corresponds to TRBD2 (6 bases). The CDR3 has 13 amino acids. V lost 0 bases and J lost 6, with 9 bases in between. Germline V gene data show CDR1 as SEHNR and CDR2 as FQNEAQ (reference sequence). The CDR3 DNA follows: TGTGCCAGCAGCTTAGCGGGAGGATCCGAGCAGTACTTC. It encodes CASSLAGGSEQYF.

The chain is built from TRBV6-6 and TRBJ2-1; the D gene is possibly TRBD2 (6 bases). The CDR3 is made up of 17 amino acids. Trimming stripped 5 bases from V and 1 base from J, with 18 bases between. Germline V gives CDR1 MNHNY, CDR2 SVGAGI (reference sequence). This chain's CDR3 is CASSPSNRDWSYNEQFF. CDR3 DNA: TGTGCCAGCAGTCCCTCTAACCGGGACTGGTCCTACAATGAGCAGTTCTTC.

The chain recombines TRBV4-3 with TRBJ1-4, with 9 bases lining up with TRBD1. The CDR3 has 16 residues. After removal of 0 bases from V and 8 bases from J, the junction contained 7 bases not matched to a gene. The germline gives CDR1 LGHNA, CDR2 YSLEER. CDR3 amino acids: CASSQDPTGGSEKLFF. The CDR3 DNA reads TGCGCCAGCAGCCAAGACCCGACAGGGGGATCGGAAAAACTGTTTTTT.

This clone was detected a few times. J is TRBJ2-7 and V is TRBV28, with TRBD2 identical over 12 bases. V shed 6 bases, J shed 4 bases, and the junction held 10 bases outside the gene matches. Germline V CDR1 and CDR2: MDHEN, SYDVKM. This CDR3 contains 16 residues. CDR3 sequence reads: CASSPTRLAGDYEQYF. In nucleotides, the CDR3 is TGTGCCAGCAGCCCTACCCGACTAGCGGGGGATTACGAGCAGTACTTC.

This chain joins TRBV6-6 and TRBJ2-7; TRBD1 matches at 7 bases. V dropped 6 bases and J dropped 2; count of bases not matched to a gene: 7. The V gene's germline CDR1 is MNHNY and CDR2 SVGAGI (reference sequence). This CDR3 region has 14 residues. CDR3 loop: CASRTMGQTYEQYF. The CDR3 coding sequence is TGTGCCAGCAGGACCATGGGACAGACCTACGAGCAGTACTTC.

The chain links TRBV3-1 (or the pseudogene TRBV3-2) to TRBJ2-3; a weak D match, TRBD2 (5 bases). Germline CDR1 and CDR2: LGHDT and YNNKEL (reference sequence). Trimming stripped 0 bases from V and 6 bases from J, with 13 bases between. CDR3 length: 15 residues. The CDR3 sequence: CASSQDHSGSDTQYF. The DNA for the CDR3 is TGTGCCAGCAGCCAAGATCATTCGGGATCTGATACGCAGTATTTT.

The V gene is TRBV20-1, the J gene TRBJ2-3; D is perhaps TRBD2 (5 bases). Germline lookup yields CDR1 DFQATT and CDR2 SNEGSKA (reference sequence). Trimming cost V 7 bases and J 2 bases, with 7 bases left between them. CDR3 length equals 11 residues. This CDR3 reads CSVGDTDTQYF. The CDR3 nucleotides are TGCAGTGTCGGGGACACAGATACGCAGTATTTT.

The chain recombines TRBV2 with TRBJ1-1, with unresolved D. Trimming removed 6 bases at V and 0 bases at J, with 8 bases between. CDR1 is SNHLY, CDR2 FYNNEI, per germline. CDR3 size: 13 residues. CDR3 in DNA: TGTGCCAGCAGGCAGAACATGAACACTGAAGCTTTCTTT. Translating it yields CASRQNMNTEAFF.

This chain connects TRBV14 to TRBJ2-7; unclear D gene. The germline CDR1 and CDR2 sequences are SGHDN and FVKESK. The CDR3 has 15 residues. V gave up 0 bases and J gave up 0 bases, with 9 bases separating them. In nucleotides, the CDR3 is TGTGCCAGCAGCCAAGAGGTGCAGGACTCCTACGAGCAGTACTTC. This sequence encodes CASSQEVQDSYEQYF. The variable domain in full, with the rest retrieved from reference TRBV14 and TRBJ2-7, is EAGVTQFPSHSVIEKGQTVTLRCDPISGHDNLYWYRRVMGKEIKFLLHFVKESKQDESGMPNNRFLAERTGGTYSTLKVQPAELEDSGVYFCASSQEVQDSYEQYFGPGTRLTVT.

This chain joins TRBV2 and TRBJ2-5, with 9 bases aligning to TRBD2. Per germline, CDR1 SNHLY and CDR2 FYNNEI. The CDR3 totals 16 residues. J gave up 1 base and V 4 bases, and 7 bases lay outside the gene matches. DNA of the CDR3: TGTGCCAGCAGTGTAGAAGCGGGAGGTCTCCAAGAGACCCAGTACTTC. Its protein product is CASSVEAGGLQETQYF.

The rearrangement joins TRBV6-1 to TRBJ1-4, with 9 positions matching TRBD1. The CDR3 is made up of 14 amino acids. Trimming at V came to 2 bases and at J to 11 bases, leaving 6 bases not matched to a gene. Per germline, CDR1 MNHNS and CDR2 SASEGT. This CDR3 is CASSETGGVGKLFF. Here the CDR3 DNA reads TGTGCCAGCAGTGAAACAGGGGGCGTTGGGAAACTGTTTTTT.

This clone occurred once. V usage is TRBV5-1 and J usage is TRBJ2-2; D gene ambiguous. The V and J ends lost 4 bases and 5 bases respectively, with 15 bases between them. The CDR3 has 15 amino acids. Germline V lookup: CDR1 SGHRS, CDR2 YFSETQ. The CDR3 is CASSLGPPRTGELFF. The CDR3 DNA reads TGCGCCAGCAGCCTGGGCCCGCCGAGAACCGGGGAGCTGTTTTTT.

The chain joins TRBV5-1 to TRBJ1-3; D unclear. CDR3 length: 15 amino acids. Per germline, CDR1 SGHRS and CDR2 YFSETQ. Trimming stripped 0 bases from V and 4 bases from J, with 11 bases between. The CDR3 loop is CASSLDSGSGNTIYF. In DNA form, the CDR3 reads TGCGCCAGCAGCTTGGATTCGGGATCCGGAAACACCATATATTTT.

This clone was counted between two and nine times. J is TRBJ2-1 and V is TRBV7-2, with D tentatively TRBD2 (6 bases). Trimming stripped 5 bases from V and 5 bases from J, with 13 bases between. Per the germline V gene, CDR1 is SGHTA and CDR2 is FQGNSA. The CDR3 extends over 14 amino acids. The CDR3 sequence: CASSKGLANNEQFF. The CDR3 DNA reads TGTGCCAGCAGCAAGGGACTGGCAAACAATGAGCAGTTCTTC.

This rearrangement joins TRBV5-4 to TRBJ2-1; D remains ambiguous. V was trimmed by 2 bases and J by 9 bases, leaving 18 bases between them. The germline gives CDR1 SGHNT, CDR2 YYREEE (reference sequence). The CDR3 has 15 residues. The DNA for the CDR3 is TGTGCCAGCAGCTTATCCCGGGTTTTTTATTTTGAGCAGTTCTTC. This encodes CASSLSRVFYFEQFF.

V gene TRBV6-4 combines with J gene TRBJ2-1, with 10 bases identical to TRBD2. The CDR3 is 15 residues long. Per germline, CDR1 MRHNA and CDR2 SNTAGT. V shed 3 bases and J 8 bases; nucleotides not matched to a gene: 7. CDR3 DNA: TGTGCCAGCAGTGAGATGCTAGCGGGAGTCTATGAGCAGTTCTTC. This sequence encodes CASSEMLAGVYEQFF.

The V call is TRBV11-2, the J call TRBJ1-5, with TRBD1 identical over 7 bases. With 3 bases clipped from V and 7 bases from J, the junction kept 6 bases outside the gene matches. Germline CDR1 is SGHAT and CDR2 is FQNNGV. The CDR3 spans 14 residues. CDR3 coding DNA: TGTGCCAGCAGCTTTACAGGGGTCGGCCAGCCCCAGCATTTT. This encodes CASSFTGVGQPQHF.

The CDR3 nucleotides read TGTGCCACCAGTGATTTGAAGCTAGGGAGTGCCAATGAGCAGTTCTTC. This sequence encodes CATSDLKLGSANEQFF. V is TRBV24-1 and J is TRBJ2-1, with D tentatively TRBD2 (5 bases). V was clipped by 0 bases and J by 6 bases, with 14 bases between them. CDR3 length equals 16 residues. Germline CDR1 KGHDR, CDR2 SFDVKD.

This rearrangement joins TRBV27 to TRBJ1-2, with 12 nucleotides matching TRBD1. Trimming at V came to 7 bases and at J to 8 bases, leaving 8 bases not matched to a gene. CDR1 MNHEY and CDR2 SMNVEV come from the germline V gene (reference sequence). The CDR3 runs to 14 residues. DNA of the CDR3: TGTGCCAGCACTTCCGGGACAGGGGGCGGAGGCTACACCTTC. It codes for CASTSGTGGGGYTF.

The CDR3, as DNA: TGTGCCAGCAGTCCTAGCGGGAGTCGTTACAATGAGCAGTTCTTC. Its protein is CASSPSGSRYNEQFF. This rearrangement joins TRBV28 to TRBJ2-1, with 10 nucleotides matching TRBD2. CDR1 and CDR2 from the germline V gene are MDHEN and SYDVKM. This CDR3 spans 15 amino acids. The V and J ends lost 5 bases and 4 bases, in that order; junction bases with no gene match: 5. The full variable domain, in which reference TRBV28 and TRBJ2-1 provide the parts outside the CDR3, is DVKVTQSSRYLVKRTGEKVFLECVQDMDHENMFWYRQDPGLGLRLIYFSYDVKMKEKGDIPEGYSVSREKKERFSLILESASTNQTSMYLCASSPSGSRYNEQFFGPGTRLTVL.

The chain combines TRBV27 with TRBJ1-1; maybe TRBD1 (5 bases). The CDR3 is 16 amino acids. In germline, CDR1 is MNHEY, CDR2 SMNVEV (reference sequence). Trimming cost V 4 bases and J 0 bases, with 15 bases left between them. The CDR3: CASSSPSGGLNTEAFF. The CDR3 region has the DNA TGTGCCAGCAGTTCACCATCCGGGGGACTGAACACTGAAGCTTTCTTT.

V usage is TRBV7-8 and J usage is TRBJ2-1, with 7 bases fitting TRBD1. Germline-derived CDR1 and CDR2 are SGHVS and FQNEAQ. V shed 6 bases, J shed 8 bases, and the junction held 1 base outside the gene matches. The CDR3 is 11 amino acids. The CDR3 region has the DNA TGTGCCAGCAGTACAGGGGATGAGCAGTTCTTC. It is translated as CASSTGDEQFF.

About this clone itself: A far more abundant clone sits one base away, making this likely a read error. This chain joins TRBV10-3 and TRBJ2-1; 7 positions agree with TRBD1. The CDR3 length is 12 residues. Germline V gene data show CDR1 as ENHRY and CDR2 as SYGVKD. V shed 5 bases and J 6 bases; nucleotides not matched to a gene: 1. The CDR3 nucleotides read TGTGCCATCAGTCGACAGGGCAATGAGCAGTTCTTC. Its protein product is CAISRQGNEQFF.

The chain employs TRBV3-1 (or the pseudogene TRBV3-2) and TRBJ2-1; TRBD2 aligns across 7 bases. The ends lost 4 bases at V and 7 bases at J; junction bases unmatched: 10. Germline loops: CDR1 LGHDT, CDR2 YNNKEL (reference sequence). The CDR3 totals 15 residues. This CDR3 is CASSRLRTRDNEQFF. The CDR3 nucleotides are TGTGCCAGCAGCCGCCTGAGGACTAGGGATAATGAGCAGTTCTTC.

The rearrangement links TRBV7-9 to TRBJ2-1, with TRBD2 matching 8 bases. CDR3 length: 14 residues. CDR1 is SEHNR and CDR2 is FQNEAQ in the germline V gene (reference sequence). V shed 6 bases and J 8 bases; nucleotides not matched to a gene: 9. CDR3 DNA: TGTGCCAGCAGTCCCGGGAGGGGGTGGGATGAGCAGTTCTTC. Encoded protein: CASSPGRGWDEQFF.

The rearrangement links TRBV28 to TRBJ1-2; D ambiguous. V was pared by 3 bases and J by 0 bases, with 14 bases between. Germline assignment: CDR1 MDHEN and CDR2 SYDVKM. CDR3 length: 16 residues. The chain's CDR3 is CASSFSLKTSNYGYTF. DNA of the CDR3: TGTGCCAGCAGTTTCAGTCTCAAGACTTCTAACTATGGCTACACCTTC.

The genes are TRBV3-1 (or the pseudogene TRBV3-2) and TRBJ1-2, with a weak D call TRBD1 (5 bases). Germline CDR1 and CDR2: LGHDT and YNNKEL (reference sequence). Trimming stripped 5 bases from V and 3 bases from J, with 10 bases between. This CDR3 has 13 amino acids. The CDR3 loop is CASSAGRDYGYTF. In nucleotides, the CDR3 is TGTGCCAGCAGCGCGGGACGGGACTATGGCTACACCTTC.

The J gene is TRBJ2-2, the V gene TRBV19; D remains unclear. The CDR3 runs 15 residues. The germline V gene has CDR1 LNHDA and CDR2 SQIVND (reference sequence). Trimming took 1 base from V and 3 from J, leaving 9 bases between them. The CDR3 DNA reads TGTGCCAGTAGTATAGGGTTGCAGGACACCGGGGAGCTGTTTTTT. This codes for CASSIGLQDTGELFF.

The V call is TRBV25-1, the J call TRBJ2-7; 9 bases are a match to TRBD1. CDR3 size: 15 residues. The ends lost 1 base at V and 3 bases at J; junction bases unmatched: 4. CDR1 is MGHDK and CDR2 is SYGVNS in the germline V gene. CDR3 coding DNA: TGTGCCAGCAGTGAATTGGACAGGGGAATCTACGAGCAGTACTTC. Amino acid sequence: CASSELDRGIYEQYF.

V usage is TRBV19 and J usage is TRBJ2-7; 9 nucleotides line up with TRBD1. In germline, CDR1 is LNHDA, CDR2 SQIVND (reference sequence). V shed 1 base, J shed 1 base, and the junction held 8 bases outside the gene matches. The CDR3 runs to 17 residues. As DNA, the CDR3 is TGTGCCAGTAGTATAGCTTGGTCGGGGACAGGGTCCTACGAGCAGTACTTC. Translation gives CASSIAWSGTGSYEQYF.